The 25 T cell receptor beta chains below were found in one sample sequenced in a study of T cell responses to AZD1222 COVID-19 vaccine. Using immunoSEQ multiplex PCR, the repertoire was profiled, and TCRdb retains in-frame clones only, with some absent. The sample has 90,000 or so clones, around 89% seen once; the top ten hold approximately 5.1%. The sample in question was peripheral blood, obtained 28 days after the second AZD1222 dose. These TCRs come from an adult who received the AZD1222 COVID-19 vaccine.

The chain combines TRBV28 with TRBJ1-2; TRBD1 agrees at 9 bases. This CDR3 has 13 amino acids. Germline CDR1 MDHEN, CDR2 SYDVKM. Trimming removed 4 bases from V and 4 bases from J; junction bases left unmatched: 1. The CDR3 DNA follows: TGTGCCAGCAGTTCGACAGGGGGCTATGGCTACACCTTC. Translation: CASSSTGGYGYTF.

V is TRBV18 and J is TRBJ1-1, with D unresolved. Trimming took off 5 bases at V and 0 bases at J, with 7 bases between the two ends. From germline, CDR1 is KGHSH and CDR2 LQKENI. The CDR3 totals 13 residues. The CDR3 region has the DNA TGTGCCAGCTCAGAGGGCTTGAACACTGAAGCTTTCTTT. Protein sequence: CASSEGLNTEAFF.

The V gene is TRBV19, the J gene TRBJ2-2, with TRBD1 as a possible D gene (5 bases). The CDR3 spans 14 residues. V dropped 5 bases and J dropped 3 bases, with 10 bases sitting between them. CDR1 LNHDA and CDR2 SQIVND come from the germline V gene (reference sequence). CDR3 bases: TGTGCCAGTAGTTTGACAGTTGACACCGGGGAGCTGTTTTTT. Protein product: CASSLTVDTGELFF.

The chain couples TRBV5-4 to TRBJ1-3; 7 bases match TRBD1. This CDR3 contains 15 residues. With V trimmed by 4 bases and J by 0 bases, 4 bases remained unmatched. From germline, CDR1 is SGHNT and CDR2 YYREEE (reference sequence). The CDR3: CASSQDRNSGNTIYF. Here the CDR3 DNA reads TGTGCCAGCAGCCAGGACAGGAACTCTGGAAACACCATATATTTT.

This clone was counted a few times. The gene calls are TRBV6-5 and TRBJ1-5, with 10 bases aligning to TRBD1. With V trimmed by 5 bases and J by 11 bases, 6 bases remained unmatched. The CDR3 loop spans 13 amino acids. Germline V gene sequence: CDR1 MNHEY, CDR2 SVGAGI. CDR3 nucleotides: TGTGCCAGCAGTACCTGGACAGGGGGGACCCAGCATTTT. Encoded protein: CASSTWTGGTQHF.

V is TRBV4-3 and J is TRBJ1-2; D gene ambiguous. The V gene lost 4 bases and the J gene lost 4 bases, with 10 bases spanning the gap. The CDR3 extends over 13 amino acids. The germline CDR1 and CDR2 sequences are LGHNA and YSLEER. The CDR3 coding sequence is TGCGCCAGCAGCCCCGGAGGCCGCTATGGCTACACCTTC. Protein: CASSPGGRYGYTF.

The sample holds one count of this clone. This chain connects TRBV7-3 to TRBJ2-2; D ambiguous. The CDR3 has 13 residues. Trimming pared 2 bases from V and 6 bases from J, leaving 7 bases between. Germline V gives CDR1 SGHTA, CDR2 FQGTGA. The CDR3 bases are TGTGCCAGCAGCTTACTGAAGGCCGGGGAGCTGTTTTTT. Protein sequence: CASSLLKAGELFF.

Concerning this clone itself: Other DNA sequences within the sample encode an identical CDR3. The chain recombines TRBV6-5 with TRBJ1-1; D unclear. Germline CDR1 reads MNHEY; CDR2 reads SVGAGI. This CDR3 contains 11 residues. V was cut by 2 bases and J by 4 bases, with 2 bases left in between. The CDR3: CASSYSTEAFF. The CDR3 nucleotides are TGTGCCAGCAGTTACAGCACTGAAGCTTTCTTT.

This clone is a singleton in its sample. The chain combines TRBV3-1 (or the pseudogene TRBV3-2) with TRBJ1-5; D might be TRBD1 (5 bases). This CDR3 contains 16 residues. The V end was cut by 1 base, the J end by 8 bases, with 18 bases between. Germline V CDR1 and CDR2: LGHDT, YNNKEL (reference sequence). CDR3 coding DNA: TGTGCCAGCAGCCAAGTGGGACTCCTGCACTCTAAGCCCCAGCATTTT. Amino acids: CASSQVGLLHSKPQHF.

The chain has TRBV21-1 and TRBJ1-5. TRBV21-1 is a pseudogene segment. The CDR3 is 18 residues long. CDR3 sequence (DNA): TGTGCCAGCAGCAATAATCTAGAACTCGGGAGGGGGCCTCAGCCCCAGCATTTT. Protein: CASSNNLELGRGPQPQHF.

This sequence joins TRBV19 and TRBJ1-5; tentative D call: TRBD1 (5 bases). V was trimmed by 3 bases and J by 7 bases, leaving 10 bases between them. The V gene's germline CDR1 is LNHDA and CDR2 SQIVND (reference sequence). CDR3 length equals 13 residues. The CDR3 bases are TGTGCCAGTAGTATCTCCAGGGAACAGCCCCAGCATTTT. It specifies CASSISREQPQHF. Supplemented by reference TRBV19 and TRBJ1-5, the full variable domain reads DGGITQSPKYLFRKEGQNVTLSCEQNLNHDAMYWYRQDPGQGLRLIYYSQIVNDFQKGDIAEGYSVSREKKESFPLTVTSAQKNPTAFYLCASSISREQPQHFGDGTRLSIL.

The chain joins TRBV2 to TRBJ2-1; 10 bases are a match to TRBD2. CDR1 and CDR2 (germline): SNHLY, FYNNEI. Trimming cost V 11 bases and J 7 bases; bases outside gene matches: 17. The CDR3 has 16 amino acids. CDR3 bases: TGTGCCGCAAATCTCGGGGCGGGACTAGCGAAAAATGAGCAGTTCTTC. Translating it yields CAANLGAGLAKNEQFF.

The chain uses TRBV14 and TRBJ2-7; D unclear. The ends were cut back, 0 bases at V and 2 bases at J, with 14 bases in the middle. Germline V gene sequence: CDR1 SGHDN, CDR2 FVKESK. The CDR3 is 16 residues long. The CDR3 spells CASSQDIRVLPYEQYF. The CDR3 DNA sequence: TGTGCCAGCAGCCAAGATATACGGGTACTCCCCTACGAGCAGTACTTC.

This rearrangement joins TRBV5-1 to TRBJ2-7; D is uncertain. The CDR3 is 15 amino acids. V was shortened by 4 bases and J by 0 bases, with 14 bases between the two germline ends. The germline gives CDR1 SGHRS, CDR2 YFSETQ. CDR3 DNA sequence: TGCGCCAGCAGCCTCTCGGCAGCCTCCTCCTACGAGCAGTACTTC. This gives the protein CASSLSAASSYEQYF.

J is TRBJ1-2 and V is TRBV7-2; D is uncertain. The germline CDR1 and CDR2 sequences are SGHTA and FQGNSA. CDR3 length: 14 amino acids. V lost 4 bases, J lost 5 bases, and 14 bases lay in between. The CDR3 DNA reads as TGTGCCAGCAGCTCCCAAGGGCAGGTGTATGGCTACACCTTC. It is translated as CASSSQGQVYGYTF. The variable domain in full, completed from reference TRBV7-2 and TRBJ1-2, reads GAGVSQSPSNKVTEKGKDVELRCDPISGHTALYWYRQSLGQGLEFLIYFQGNSAPDKSGLPSDRFSAERTGGSVSTLTIQRTQQEDSAVYLCASSSQGQVYGYTFGSGTRLTVV.

The rearrangement joins TRBV4-1 to TRBJ2-2; D ambiguous. The CDR3 totals 16 residues. Germline CDR1 is MGHRA and CDR2 is YSYEKL. Trimming shortened V by 3 bases and J by 4 bases, and 15 bases separated the two germline ends. For the CDR3, the DNA is TGCGCCAGCAGCCAGATGACCCCGGGTGGCACCGGGGAGCTGTTTTTT. Translating it yields CASSQMTPGGTGELFF.

V gene TRBV27 combines with J gene TRBJ1-4; D is undetermined. The CDR3 runs 15 residues. The germline CDR1 and CDR2 sequences are MNHEY and SMNVEV (reference sequence). Between the trimmed V and J ends, which lost 6 bases and 2 bases, there was a span of 13 bases. CDR3 in amino acids: CASRVRGSTNEKLFF. The CDR3 DNA sequence: TGTGCCAGCAGGGTTCGAGGGAGCACTAATGAAAAACTGTTTTTT.

The chain is built from TRBV28 and TRBJ1-5; 8 bases align to TRBD1. This CDR3 is 15 amino acids long. J lost 5 bases, V lost 7 bases, and 10 bases had no gene match. Germline loops: CDR1 MDHEN, CDR2 SYDVKM. This CDR3 reads CASTTPGQGYQPQHF. DNA for the CDR3: TGTGCCAGCACCACTCCTGGACAGGGATATCAGCCCCAGCATTTT.

The V and J genes are TRBV9 and TRBJ1-4; no clear D. Trimming pared 4 bases from V and 0 bases from J, leaving 13 bases between. Per the germline V gene, CDR1 is SGDLS and CDR2 is YYNGEE. The CDR3 runs to 16 residues. The CDR3 DNA is TGTGCCAGCAGCCCACGCATCGGCCCAACTAATGAAAAACTGTTTTTT. Translating gives CASSPRIGPTNEKLFF.

The count of this clone is one. The CDR3 region is CASSHGQNTEAFF. The CDR3 bases are TGTGCCAGCAGCCATGGACAGAACACTGAAGCTTTCTTT. The chain joins TRBV3-1 (or the pseudogene TRBV3-2) to TRBJ1-1; a possible D gene is TRBD1 (5 bases). Trimming pared 3 bases from V and 1 base from J, leaving 6 bases between. The CDR3 totals 13 residues. Germline V CDR1 and CDR2: LGHDT, YNNKEL (reference sequence).

This clone was detected only once. The chain links TRBV13 to TRBJ1-2; possibly TRBD1 for D (5 bases). Trimming removed 2 bases from V and 8 bases from J, with 9 bases in between. The CDR3 is 12 amino acids. CDR1 and CDR2 (germline): PRHDT, FYEKMQ (reference sequence). The CDR3 spells CASSLSRDGYTF. The DNA for the CDR3 is TGTGCCAGCAGCTTATCCAGGGACGGCTACACCTTC.

The chain employs TRBV3-1 (or the pseudogene TRBV3-2) and TRBJ1-5; 9 nucleotides match TRBD1. The CDR3 has 16 amino acids. The V gene's germline CDR1 is LGHDT and CDR2 YNNKEL (reference sequence). With V trimmed by 4 bases and J by 6 bases, 10 bases remained unmatched. CDR3 nucleotides: TGTGCCAGCAGCCCCGGACAGGGGACCGGCAGTCAGCCCCAGCATTTT. Translation: CASSPGQGTGSQPQHF.

The CDR3 DNA follows: TGTGCCAGCAGCTTGTTGCCCAGGAACACTGAAGCTTTCTTT. Protein: CASSLLPRNTEAFF. This chain connects TRBV7-9 to TRBJ1-1; D not certain. V was shortened by 3 bases and J by 1 base, with 9 bases between the two germline ends. The CDR3 runs 14 residues. CDR1 is SEHNR, CDR2 FQNEAQ, per germline (reference sequence).

The chain uses TRBV5-1 and TRBJ1-4, with a tentative D call TRBD1 (5 bases). Per germline, CDR1 SGHRS and CDR2 YFSETQ. The V gene lost 4 bases and the J gene lost 0 bases, with 10 bases spanning the gap. The CDR3 consists of 15 residues. CDR3: CASSRQGATNEKLFF. CDR3 nucleotides: TGCGCCAGCAGCCGCCAGGGTGCAACTAATGAAAAACTGTTTTTT.

The count of this clone is one. The CDR3 is CAWRFTANTEAFF. CDR3 sequence (DNA): TGTGCCTGGAGGTTCACAGCGAACACTGAAGCTTTCTTT. This sequence joins TRBV30 and TRBJ1-1; D not certain. Trimming shortened V by 3 bases and J by 1 base, and 9 bases separated the two germline ends. Germline V gives CDR1 GTSNPN, CDR2 SVGIG (reference sequence). The CDR3 is made up of 13 amino acids.